Listed here are 32 T cell receptor beta chains from one sample, sequenced in a study of beta chain features in type 1 diabetes. Sequenced material consisted of expressed TCRB transcripts (all of the isolated RNA was reverse transcribed). Assay: immunoSEQ multiplex PCR; the TCRdb copy retains only in-frame clones and omits some. The repertoire has a few hundred thousand clones, approximately 15% of them found once; the top ten carry roughly 0.033%. The specimen sequenced was naive CD4+ T cells from blood. These receptors all come from a man aged 25-45 years in good health.

This clone was detected a few times. The chain uses TRBV5-1 and TRBJ2-5, with D possibly matching TRBD1 (5 bases). CDR3 size: 14 residues. Per the germline V gene, CDR1 is SGHRS and CDR2 is YFSETQ. V was trimmed by 6 bases and J by 5 bases, leaving 17 bases between them. The chain's CDR3 is CASNRDGSGETQYF. The CDR3 bases are TGCGCCAGCAACCGCGACGGGTCAGGGGAGACCCAGTACTTC.

V and J are TRBV9 and TRBJ2-1, with 7 bases aligning to TRBD1. V lost 0 bases and J lost 7; bases outside the gene matches: 4. The CDR3 covers 14 residues. The germline gives CDR1 SGDLS, CDR2 YYNGEE. The CDR3 is CASSVDPTGNEQFF. CDR3 DNA: TGTGCCAGCAGCGTAGACCCGACAGGGAATGAGCAGTTCTTC.

This clone was picked up a small number of times. The CDR3 here is CASSGGPVLWLFF. Here the CDR3 DNA reads TGTGCCAGCAGTGGTGGACCCGTATTGTGGCTGTTTTTT. The rearrangement joins TRBV2 to TRBJ1-4; no definite D call. Trimming pared 4 bases from V and 14 bases from J, leaving 17 bases between. The CDR3 totals 13 residues. Germline lookup yields CDR1 SNHLY and CDR2 FYNNEI.

The chain is built from TRBV5-4 and TRBJ2-7; D not resolved. The germline V gene has CDR1 SGHNT and CDR2 YYREEE (reference sequence). V was cut by 3 bases and J by 6 bases, with 13 bases left in between. The CDR3 is 13 residues long. The CDR3 nucleotides are TGTGCCAGCAGCTCGTTGCCCGAAACCGAGCAGTACTTC. The encoded protein is CASSSLPETEQYF.

This chain links TRBV7-9 with TRBJ2-5; D gene uncertain. V lost 3 bases and J 2 bases, leaving 10 bases between the germline ends. The germline V gene has CDR1 SEHNR and CDR2 FQNEAQ (reference sequence). This CDR3 region has 14 residues. The CDR3 sequence: CASSFLSRQETQYF. As DNA, the CDR3 is TGTGCCAGCAGCTTCCTCTCCCGGCAAGAGACCCAGTACTTC.

The chain joins TRBV7-2 to TRBJ2-3; weak D call: TRBD1 (6 bases). Germline assignment: CDR1 SGHTA and CDR2 FQGNSA. V dropped 1 base and J dropped 2 bases, with 13 bases sitting between them. The CDR3 extends over 16 amino acids. The CDR3 nucleotides read TGTGCCAGCAGCTTAGGCGGCAGGGGCTCCACAGATACGCAGTATTTT. This sequence encodes CASSLGGRGSTDTQYF.

The chain links TRBV13 to TRBJ2-6, with D perhaps matching TRBD1 (5 bases). V lost 3 bases and J lost 0, with 9 bases in between. The CDR3 runs 16 residues. Germline values: CDR1 PRHDT, CDR2 FYEKMQ (reference sequence). The CDR3 reads CASSFKGLSGANVLTF. The CDR3 bases are TGTGCCAGCAGCTTCAAGGGGCTCTCTGGGGCCAACGTCCTGACTTTC.

The chain carries TRBV2 and TRBJ2-7, with D perhaps matching TRBD1 or TRBD2 (6 bases each). The V and J ends lost 0 bases and 9 bases respectively, with 12 bases between them. The CDR3 totals 13 residues. Per germline, CDR1 SNHLY and CDR2 FYNNEI. The CDR3 region is CASSEAGGLRQYV. Written as DNA, the CDR3 is TGTGCCAGCAGTGAAGCGGGGGGCTTACGGCAGTACGTC.

The chain couples TRBV10-3 to TRBJ2-3, with 9 bases aligning to TRBD1. Trimming cost V 9 bases and J 5 bases; bases outside gene matches: 6. This CDR3 comprises 13 residues. Germline V gene data show CDR1 as ENHRY and CDR2 as SYGVKD. The CDR3 here is CAITGQGVDTQYF. The CDR3 coding sequence is TGTGCCATTACGGGACAGGGAGTAGATACGCAGTATTTT.

The V and J genes are TRBV5-4 and TRBJ2-5; tentatively, D is TRBD2 (6 bases). This CDR3 contains 15 residues. Germline V lookup: CDR1 SGHNT, CDR2 YYREEE (reference sequence). V dropped 3 bases and J dropped 2 bases, with 14 bases sitting between them. CDR3 in amino acids: CASSWVGRIQETQYF. In DNA form, the CDR3 reads TGTGCCAGCAGCTGGGTGGGGAGGATACAAGAGACCCAGTACTTC.

In regard to this clone: The sample has other DNA sequences that encode this CDR3 too. The chain couples TRBV7-9 to TRBJ1-1; D ambiguous. The V and J ends lost 3 bases and 1 base respectively, with 6 bases between them. Germline lookup yields CDR1 SEHNR and CDR2 FQNEAQ (reference sequence). This CDR3 contains 13 residues. The CDR3, as DNA: TGTGCCAGCAGCTTGCCAGGGAACACTGAAGCTTTCTTT. Translated, it gives CASSLPGNTEAFF.

This clone was seen a handful of times. The genes are TRBV29-1 and TRBJ2-1, with TRBD2 matching 8 bases. V was clipped by 6 bases and J by 9 bases; unmatched bases: 10. The germline V gene encodes CDR1 SQVTM and CDR2 ANQGSEA. The CDR3 is 13 amino acids. The CDR3 DNA reads as TGCAGCGTGCTAGCGGGTTTCACGGGTGAGCAGTTCTTC. Translating gives CSVLAGFTGEQFF.

This clone occurred a few times. This sequence joins TRBV6-1 and TRBJ1-5; D may be TRBD1 (5 bases). CDR3 length: 14 amino acids. CDR1 and CDR2 from the germline V gene are MNHNS and SASEGT. Between the trimmed V and J ends, which lost 7 bases and 0 bases, there was a span of 10 bases. CDR3 amino acids: CASTPTDSNQPQHF. The CDR3 region has the DNA TGTGCCAGCACCCCGACAGATAGCAATCAGCCCCAGCATTTT.

This clone was observed a few times. This chain connects TRBV29-1 to TRBJ1-4, with 8 bases identical to TRBD1. V lost 7 bases to trimming and J lost 7 bases; unmatched junction nucleotides: 5. Germline V CDR1 and CDR2: SQVTM, ANQGSEA. CDR3 length: 12 amino acids. The CDR3 sequence: CSGRTGSEKLFF. CDR3 nucleotides: TGCAGCGGGAGGACAGGGAGTGAAAAACTGTTTTTT.

The rearrangement joins TRBV4-1 to TRBJ2-3; a possible D gene is TRBD1 (6 bases). The CDR3 extends over 16 amino acids. V gave up 0 bases and J gave up 2 bases, with 12 bases separating them. CDR1 is MGHRA and CDR2 is YSYEKL in the germline V gene. The CDR3 spells CASSQDLTGYTDTQYF. In DNA, the CDR3 is TGCGCCAGCAGCCAAGATTTGACAGGTTACACAGATACGCAGTATTTT.

This sequence joins TRBV7-9 and TRBJ2-3, with D maybe TRBD1 (6 bases). Germline CDR1 reads SEHNR; CDR2 reads FQNEAQ (reference sequence). The CDR3 is 17 amino acids. V dropped 5 bases and J dropped 1 base, with 19 bases sitting between them. CDR3 DNA sequence: TGTGCCAGCAGCCCTAGAGCACAGGGTCTGGGCACAGATACGCAGTATTTT. Residues: CASSPRAQGLGTDTQYF.

The V gene is TRBV18, the J gene TRBJ2-7; D not resolved. The germline V gene has CDR1 KGHSH and CDR2 LQKENI. Trimming shortened V by 8 bases and J by 7 bases, and 18 bases separated the two germline ends. This CDR3 contains 13 residues. The CDR3 region is CASADRILREQYF. The CDR3 nucleotides are TGTGCCAGCGCCGACCGAATATTGAGAGAGCAGTACTTC. Variable domain in full (rest from reference TRBV18 and TRBJ2-7): NAGVMQNPRHLVRRRGQEARLRCSPMKGHSHVYWYRQLPEEGLKFMVYLQKENIIDESGMPKERFSAEFPKEGPSILRIQQVVRGDSAAYFCASADRILREQYFGPGTRLTVT.

This sequence joins TRBV12-5 and TRBJ2-5; no clear D gene. Germline V gene data show CDR1 as LGHNT and CDR2 as FRNRAP. The germline V and J ends were trimmed by 6 bases and 1 base, with 12 bases remaining between them. This CDR3 contains 14 residues. CDR3 in amino acids: CASGRWNSQETQYF. DNA for the CDR3: TGTGCTAGTGGCCGATGGAACAGCCAAGAGACCCAGTACTTC.

The DNA for the CDR3 is TGTGCCAGCAGCTTAAGTTTCGCAGATACGCAGTATTTT. Protein sequence: CASSLSFADTQYF. The chain combines TRBV7-9 with TRBJ2-3; D uncertain. CDR1 and CDR2 from the germline V gene are SEHNR and FQNEAQ (reference sequence). This CDR3 spans 13 amino acids. Trimming took 2 bases from V and 4 from J, leaving 7 bases between them.

This clone was observed a few times. The genes are TRBV9 and TRBJ2-1; 8 bases line up with TRBD2. V gave up 2 bases and J gave up 9 bases; unmatched junction bases: 10. This CDR3 spans 15 amino acids. CDR1 is SGDLS and CDR2 is YYNGEE in the germline V gene. CDR3 DNA sequence: TGTGCCAGCAGCGTTGATAGCGGGATGTTGGGTGAGCAGTTCTTC. Protein product: CASSVDSGMLGEQFF.

There are a few counts of this clone. A junction boundary mismatches the germline segment, possibly from a read error. This sequence joins TRBV28 and TRBJ2-5, with 9 positions matching TRBD1. CDR1 MDHEN and CDR2 SYDVKM come from the germline V gene. The CDR3 extends over 13 amino acids. The CDR3 DNA follows: TGTGCCAGCAGTACTCTTGGGACAGGGCCTGTTGACTTC. The encoded protein is CASSTLGTGPVDF.

This clone was found a few times. This sequence joins TRBV7-3 and TRBJ2-7; D unresolved. CDR1 is SGHTA and CDR2 is FQGTGA in the germline V gene. CDR3 length: 13 amino acids. With 5 bases removed from V and 3 bases from J, the gap between germline ends came to 11 bases. The CDR3 coding sequence is TGTGCCAGCAGCCCACCCCGGTGCTACGAGCAGTACGTC. This sequence encodes CASSPPRCYEQYV.

The chain links TRBV4-2 to TRBJ1-4; no clear D gene. Looked up from germline, CDR1 is LGHNA and CDR2 is YNFKEQ. This CDR3 is built from 13 residues. Trimming cost V 2 bases and J 7 bases, with 8 bases left between them. CDR3 amino acids: CASSQLDGEKLFF. CDR3 in DNA: TGTGCCAGCAGCCAATTGGACGGTGAAAAACTGTTTTTT.

In its sample, this clone was seen a few times. The chain couples TRBV7-9 to TRBJ1-1, with TRBD1 as a possible D gene (6 bases). V dropped 5 bases and J dropped 1 base, with 8 bases sitting between them. The CDR3 extends over 13 amino acids. Germline lookup yields CDR1 SEHNR and CDR2 FQNEAQ (reference sequence). In nucleotides, the CDR3 is TGTGCCAGCAGCCGGGGACAGAACACTGAAGCTTTCTTT. This sequence encodes CASSRGQNTEAFF.

This chain joins TRBV7-9 and TRBJ1-4; possibly TRBD1 for D (6 bases). Trimming cost V 1 base and J 8 bases, with 17 bases left between them. Germline V gene data show CDR1 as SEHNR and CDR2 as FQNEAQ (reference sequence). This CDR3 comprises 16 residues. The CDR3 sequence: CASSLGDRTMGEKLFF. CDR3 sequence (DNA): TGTGCCAGCAGCTTAGGAGACAGGACCATGGGCGAAAAACTGTTTTTT.

This clone has just a few counts. This chain joins TRBV5-4 and TRBJ2-7, with D perhaps TRBD1 or TRBD2 (5 bases each). The CDR3 extends over 14 amino acids. Trimming removed 4 bases at V and 2 bases at J, with 13 bases between. Germline V gene data show CDR1 as SGHNT and CDR2 as YYREEE (reference sequence). The CDR3 protein is CASSVRDGTYEQYF. The CDR3 region has the DNA TGTGCCAGCAGCGTCCGGGACGGAACCTACGAGCAGTACTTC.

This chain joins TRBV19 and TRBJ1-2; the D is unclear. V was clipped by 5 bases and J by 4 bases, with 8 bases between them. This CDR3 has 12 residues. Germline CDR1 is LNHDA and CDR2 is SQIVND (reference sequence). The CDR3 region is CASSPLSYGYTF. CDR3 bases: TGTGCCAGTAGTCCTTTGAGCTATGGCTACACCTTC.

The chain links TRBV4-3 to TRBJ2-1; the D gene is possibly TRBD2 (5 bases). V lost 4 bases, J lost 6 bases, and 16 bases lay in between. The germline V gene has CDR1 LGHNA and CDR2 YSLEER. The CDR3 extends over 15 amino acids. CDR3 sequence (DNA): TGCGCCAGCAGCCCTTCGGGGATTTTAGGCAATGAGCAGTTCTTC. Protein: CASSPSGILGNEQFF.

This clone was picked up a small number of times. J is TRBJ2-7 and V is TRBV5-1; 9 nucleotides align to TRBD1. This CDR3 is 14 amino acids long. V lost 5 bases and J lost 0; bases outside the gene matches: 3. The germline gives CDR1 SGHRS, CDR2 YFSETQ. CDR3 sequence (DNA): TGCGCCAGCAGACCGGGACAGGGCTCCTACGAGCAGTACGTC. It yields the protein CASRPGQGSYEQYV.

The gene calls are TRBV2 and TRBJ2-3; possible D gene TRBD2, 5 bases. The CDR3 is 12 residues long. V shed 8 bases and J shed 0 bases, with 6 bases lying between them. Germline assignment: CDR1 SNHLY and CDR2 FYNNEI. DNA for the CDR3: TGTGCCAGCCGGACTAGCACAGATACGCAGTATTTT. Translated, it gives CASRTSTDTQYF.

This chain links TRBV11-2 with TRBJ2-3; TRBD1 matches 9 bases. CDR1 and CDR2 from the germline V gene are SGHAT and FQNNGV. Losses at the gene ends were 5 bases for V and 8 bases for J; bases not matched to a gene: 8. The CDR3 runs to 14 residues. CDR3: CASSQGQGPGTQYF. The CDR3 nucleotides are TGTGCCAGCAGCCAGGGACAGGGCCCCGGTACGCAGTATTTT.

In this sample, this clone turned up a few times. The chain couples TRBV19 to TRBJ2-6; the D is unclear. The CDR3 consists of 20 residues. Looked up from germline, CDR1 is LNHDA and CDR2 is SQIVND (reference sequence). Between the trimmed V and J ends, which lost 1 base and 0 bases, there was a span of 19 bases. The CDR3 sequence: CASSIAVPGRLGSGANVLTF. As DNA, the CDR3 is TGTGCCAGTAGTATAGCTGTGCCCGGTAGACTGGGCTCTGGGGCCAACGTCCTGACTTTC.